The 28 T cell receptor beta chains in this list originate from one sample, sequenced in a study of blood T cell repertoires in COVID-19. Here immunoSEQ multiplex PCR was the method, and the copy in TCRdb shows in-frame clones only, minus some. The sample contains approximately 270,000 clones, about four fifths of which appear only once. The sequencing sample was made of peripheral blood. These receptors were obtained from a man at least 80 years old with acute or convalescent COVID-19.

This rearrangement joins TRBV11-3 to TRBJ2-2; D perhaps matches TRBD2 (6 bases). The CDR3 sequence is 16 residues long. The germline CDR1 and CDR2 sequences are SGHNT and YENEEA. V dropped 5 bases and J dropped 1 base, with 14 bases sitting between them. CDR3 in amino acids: CASSPPGLVNTGELFF. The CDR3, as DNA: TGTGCCAGCAGCCCCCCGGGACTTGTGAACACCGGGGAGCTGTTTTTT.

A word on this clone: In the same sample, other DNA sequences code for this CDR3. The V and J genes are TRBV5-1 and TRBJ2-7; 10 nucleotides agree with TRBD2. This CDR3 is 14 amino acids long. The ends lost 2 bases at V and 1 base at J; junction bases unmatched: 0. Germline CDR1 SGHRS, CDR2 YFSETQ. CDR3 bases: TGCGCCAGCAGCTTAGCGGGGGGGTCCTACGAGCAGTACTTC. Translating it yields CASSLAGGSYEQYF.

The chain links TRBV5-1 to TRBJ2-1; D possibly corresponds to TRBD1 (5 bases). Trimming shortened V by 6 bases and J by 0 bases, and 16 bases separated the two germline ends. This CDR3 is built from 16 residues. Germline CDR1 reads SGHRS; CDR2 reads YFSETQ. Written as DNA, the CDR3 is TGCGCCAGCACCGGCAGGGAAACCAGCTCCTACAATGAGCAGTTCTTC. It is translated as CASTGRETSSYNEQFF. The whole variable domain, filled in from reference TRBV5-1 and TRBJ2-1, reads KAGVTQTPRYLIKTRGQQVTLSCSPISGHRSVSWYQQTPGQGLQFLFEYFSETQRNKGNFPGRFSGRQFSNSRSEMNVSTLELGDSALYLCASTGRETSSYNEQFFGPGTRLTVL.

The DNA for the CDR3 is TGCGCCAGCAGCTTGAGCCGGGACAGGGTCAGTCTAGCTTTCTTT. It is translated as CASSLSRDRVSLAFF. V gene TRBV5-1 combines with J gene TRBJ1-1; 9 bases are shared with TRBD1. This CDR3 contains 15 residues. The germline V gene encodes CDR1 SGHRS and CDR2 YFSETQ. The V segment lost 1 base and the J segment 10 bases; nucleotides outside the gene matches: 11.

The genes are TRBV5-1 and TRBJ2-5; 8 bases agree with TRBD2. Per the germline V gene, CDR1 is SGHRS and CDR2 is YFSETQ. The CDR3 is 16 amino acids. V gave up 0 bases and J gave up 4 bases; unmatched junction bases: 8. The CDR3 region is CASSLVSGKGGETQYF. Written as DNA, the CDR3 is TGCGCCAGCAGCTTGGTTAGCGGGAAAGGAGGAGAGACCCAGTACTTC.

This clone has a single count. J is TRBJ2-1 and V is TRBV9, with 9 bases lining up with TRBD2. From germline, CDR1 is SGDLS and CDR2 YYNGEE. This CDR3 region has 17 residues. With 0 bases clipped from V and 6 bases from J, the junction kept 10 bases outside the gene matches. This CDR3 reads CASSVAPASGARNEQFF. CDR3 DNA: TGTGCCAGCAGCGTAGCTCCAGCTAGCGGGGCCCGCAATGAGCAGTTCTTC.

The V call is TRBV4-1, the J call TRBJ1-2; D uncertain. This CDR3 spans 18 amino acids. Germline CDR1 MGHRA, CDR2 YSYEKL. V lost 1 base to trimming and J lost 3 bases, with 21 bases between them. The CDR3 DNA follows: TGCGCCAGCAGCCAAGCCGTGACCTTGTCGCCAGGCCACTATGGCTACACCTTC. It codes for CASSQAVTLSPGHYGYTF.

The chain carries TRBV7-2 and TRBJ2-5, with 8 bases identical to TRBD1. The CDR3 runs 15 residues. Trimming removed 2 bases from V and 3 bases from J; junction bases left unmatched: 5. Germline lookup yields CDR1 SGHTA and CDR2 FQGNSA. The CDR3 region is CASSLRTGRKETQYF. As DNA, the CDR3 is TGTGCCAGCAGCTTACGGACAGGGCGGAAAGAGACCCAGTACTTC.

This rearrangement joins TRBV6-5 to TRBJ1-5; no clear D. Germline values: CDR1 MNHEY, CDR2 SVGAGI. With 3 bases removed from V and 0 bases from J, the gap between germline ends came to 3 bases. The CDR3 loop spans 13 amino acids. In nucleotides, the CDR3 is TGTGCCAGCAGTTATTATAGCAATCAGCCCCAGCATTTT. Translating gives CASSYYSNQPQHF.

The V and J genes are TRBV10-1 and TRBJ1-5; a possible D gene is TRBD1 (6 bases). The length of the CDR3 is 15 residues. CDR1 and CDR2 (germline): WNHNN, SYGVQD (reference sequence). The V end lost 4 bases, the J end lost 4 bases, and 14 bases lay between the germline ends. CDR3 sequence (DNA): TGCGCCAGCAGTGTCCCCGGGACAAAGAATCAGCCCCAGCATTTT. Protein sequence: CASSVPGTKNQPQHF.

CDR3 bases: TGTGCCAGCATTCTGACAGGGACAGGCTACACCTTC. The encoded protein is CASILTGTGYTF. The chain links TRBV5-8 to TRBJ1-2; 7 positions match TRBD1. The CDR3 length is 12 residues. Per germline, CDR1 SGHTS and CDR2 YDEGEE. With 6 bases clipped from V and 8 bases from J, the junction kept 7 bases outside the gene matches.

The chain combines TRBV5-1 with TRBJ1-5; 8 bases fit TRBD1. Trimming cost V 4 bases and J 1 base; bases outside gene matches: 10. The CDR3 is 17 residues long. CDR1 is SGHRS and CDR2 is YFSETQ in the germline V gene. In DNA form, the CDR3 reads TGCGCCAGCAGCCCCGGACAGGGTGGAGCGAGCAATCAGCCCCAGCATTTT. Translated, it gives CASSPGQGGASNQPQHF.

For the CDR3, the DNA is TGTGCCAGCAGCTTGGACCAGGAAAAAGTCCCCTACGAGCAGTACTTC. This translates into CASSLDQEKVPYEQYF. The chain combines TRBV5-4 with TRBJ2-7, with D hard to call. The germline CDR1 and CDR2 sequences are SGHNT and YYREEE (reference sequence). The CDR3 length is 16 residues. V was shortened by 0 bases and J by 2 bases, with 15 bases between the two germline ends. The complete variable domain, with remaining parts taken from reference TRBV5-4 and TRBJ2-7, reads ETGVTQSPTHLIKTRGQQVTLRCSSQSGHNTVSWYQQALGQGPQFIFQYYREEENGRGNFPPRFSGLQFPNYSSELNVNALELDDSALYLCASSLDQEKVPYEQYFGPGTRLTVT.

CDR3 loop: CASSLGQGNYGYTF. The CDR3 DNA sequence: TGTGCCAGCAGCCTAGGACAGGGGAACTATGGCTACACCTTC. The chain recombines TRBV5-6 with TRBJ1-2, with 9 bases aligning to TRBD1. CDR3 length equals 14 residues. Germline CDR1 reads SGHDT; CDR2 reads YYEEEE. J gave up 2 bases and V 4 bases, and 3 bases lay outside the gene matches.

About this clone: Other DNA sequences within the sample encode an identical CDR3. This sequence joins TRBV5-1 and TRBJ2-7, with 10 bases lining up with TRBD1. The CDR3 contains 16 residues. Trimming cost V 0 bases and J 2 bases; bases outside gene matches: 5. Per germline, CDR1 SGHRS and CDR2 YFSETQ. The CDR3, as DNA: TGCGCCAGCAGCTTGGTGGGGACAGGGGTTCCCTACGAGCAGTACTTC. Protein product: CASSLVGTGVPYEQYF.

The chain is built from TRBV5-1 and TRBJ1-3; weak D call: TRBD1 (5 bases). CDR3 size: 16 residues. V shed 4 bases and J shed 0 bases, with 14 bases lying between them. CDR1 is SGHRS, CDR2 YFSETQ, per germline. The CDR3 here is CASSQTAPSSGNTIYF. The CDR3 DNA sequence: TGCGCCAGCAGCCAGACAGCCCCGAGCTCTGGAAACACCATATATTTT.

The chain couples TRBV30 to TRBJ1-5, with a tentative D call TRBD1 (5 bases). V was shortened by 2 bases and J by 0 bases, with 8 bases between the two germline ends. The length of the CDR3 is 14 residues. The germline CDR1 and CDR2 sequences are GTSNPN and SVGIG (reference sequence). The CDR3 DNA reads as TGTGCCTGGAGTCGGGGGATTAGCAATCAGCCCCAGCATTTT. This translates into CAWSRGISNQPQHF.

This CDR3 is CASSPGTGARGNQPQHF. In DNA, the CDR3 is TGCGCCAGCAGTCCCGGGACAGGGGCAAGAGGGAATCAGCCCCAGCATTTT. V is TRBV5-1 and J is TRBJ1-5; TRBD1 matches at 10 bases. The germline CDR1 and CDR2 sequences are SGHRS and YFSETQ. The CDR3 is made up of 17 amino acids. The V gene end was trimmed by 5 bases and the J gene end by 4 bases; junction bases not matched to a gene: 12.

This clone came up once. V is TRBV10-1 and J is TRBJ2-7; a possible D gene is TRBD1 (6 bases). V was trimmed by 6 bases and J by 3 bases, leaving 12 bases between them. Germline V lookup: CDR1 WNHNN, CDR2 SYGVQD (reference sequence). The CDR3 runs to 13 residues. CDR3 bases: TGCGCCAGCAGCACAGGGTATGGCTACGAGCAGTACTTC. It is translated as CASSTGYGYEQYF.

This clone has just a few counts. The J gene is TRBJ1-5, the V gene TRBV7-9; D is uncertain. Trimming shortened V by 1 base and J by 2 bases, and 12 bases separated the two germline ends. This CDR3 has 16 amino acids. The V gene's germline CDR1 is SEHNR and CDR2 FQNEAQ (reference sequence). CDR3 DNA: TGTGCCAGCAGCTTAGGCGGCCTACGCGGCAATCAGCCCCAGCATTTT. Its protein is CASSLGGLRGNQPQHF.

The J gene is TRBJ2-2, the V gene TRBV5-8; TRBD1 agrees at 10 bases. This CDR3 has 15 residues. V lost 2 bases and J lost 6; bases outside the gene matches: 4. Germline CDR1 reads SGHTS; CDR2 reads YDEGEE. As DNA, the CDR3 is TGTGCCAGCAGCTTAACCGGGACAGGGGCCGGGGAGCTGTTTTTT. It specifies CASSLTGTGAGELFF.

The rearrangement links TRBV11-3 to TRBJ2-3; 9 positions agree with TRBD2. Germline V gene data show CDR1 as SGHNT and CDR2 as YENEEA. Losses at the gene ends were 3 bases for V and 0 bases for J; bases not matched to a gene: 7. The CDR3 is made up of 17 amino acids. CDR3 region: CASSFTTSGTSTDTQYF. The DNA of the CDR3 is TGTGCCAGCAGCTTTACGACTAGCGGCACTAGCACAGATACGCAGTATTTT.

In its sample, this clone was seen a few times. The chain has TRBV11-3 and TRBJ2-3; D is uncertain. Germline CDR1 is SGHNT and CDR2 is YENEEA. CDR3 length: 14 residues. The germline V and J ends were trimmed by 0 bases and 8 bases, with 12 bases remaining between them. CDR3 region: CASSLDRYSGTQYF. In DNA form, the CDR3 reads TGTGCCAGCAGCTTAGATCGTTACTCCGGTACGCAGTATTTT.

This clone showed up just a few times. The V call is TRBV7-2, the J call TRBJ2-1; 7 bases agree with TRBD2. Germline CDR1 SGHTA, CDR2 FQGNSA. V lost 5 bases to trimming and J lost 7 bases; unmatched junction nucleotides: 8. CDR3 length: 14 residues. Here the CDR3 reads CASSPAGRGNEQFF. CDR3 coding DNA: TGTGCCAGCAGCCCGGCGGGGCGGGGGAATGAGCAGTTCTTC.

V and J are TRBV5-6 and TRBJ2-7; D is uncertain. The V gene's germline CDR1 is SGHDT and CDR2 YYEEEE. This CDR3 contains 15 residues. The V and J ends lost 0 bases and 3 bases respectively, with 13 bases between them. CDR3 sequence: CASSLVGQELYEQYF. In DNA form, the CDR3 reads TGTGCCAGCAGCTTGGTTGGGCAGGAACTCTACGAGCAGTACTTC.

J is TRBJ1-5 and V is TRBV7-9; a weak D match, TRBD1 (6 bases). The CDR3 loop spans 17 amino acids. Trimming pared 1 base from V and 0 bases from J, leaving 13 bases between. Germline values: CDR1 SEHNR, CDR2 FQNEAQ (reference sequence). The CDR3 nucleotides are TGTGCCAGCAGCTTAGGGGGACAACCCTATAGCAATCAGCCCCAGCATTTT. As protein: CASSLGGQPYSNQPQHF.

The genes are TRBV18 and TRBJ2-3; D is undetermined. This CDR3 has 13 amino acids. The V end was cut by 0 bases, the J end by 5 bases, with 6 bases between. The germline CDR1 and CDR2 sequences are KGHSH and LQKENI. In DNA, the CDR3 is TGTGCCAGCTCACCACCCCCAGGAGATACGCAGTATTTT. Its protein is CASSPPPGDTQYF.

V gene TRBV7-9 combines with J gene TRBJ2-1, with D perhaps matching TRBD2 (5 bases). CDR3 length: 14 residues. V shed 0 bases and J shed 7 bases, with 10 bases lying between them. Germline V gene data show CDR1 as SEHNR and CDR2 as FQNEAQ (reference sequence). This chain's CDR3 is CASSLARERNEQFF. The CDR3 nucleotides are TGTGCCAGCAGCTTAGCCCGGGAACGTAATGAGCAGTTCTTC.